This T cell receptor beta chain derives from a study of response to subunit inactivated influenza vaccine. Study-level points and caveats: Each seasonal influenza vaccination recruits few new T cells, the authors suggested.

A note on this clonotype: No antigen is known for it.

TCRdb itself ran the RT-PCR reads through MiXCR, one entry per CDR3 protein. Here the sample spans around 570,000 distinct CDR3 sequences, 7.6% being singletons. The CDR3 is made up of 14 amino acids. Germline V gives CDR1 MNHEY, CDR2 SVGAGI. With 4 bases removed from V and 1 base from J, the gap between germline ends came to 8 bases. The starting material was PBMCs from blood, obtained 23 to 25 months after vaccination. V and J are TRBV6-5 and TRBJ2-1, with no clear D. This clonotype originated in a man aged 50 to 75 who received an inactivated influenza vaccine. CDR3 sequence reads: CASSFSESYNEQFF. Here the CDR3 DNA reads TGTGCCAGCAGTTTTTCGGAGTCCTACAATGAGCAGTTCTTC.